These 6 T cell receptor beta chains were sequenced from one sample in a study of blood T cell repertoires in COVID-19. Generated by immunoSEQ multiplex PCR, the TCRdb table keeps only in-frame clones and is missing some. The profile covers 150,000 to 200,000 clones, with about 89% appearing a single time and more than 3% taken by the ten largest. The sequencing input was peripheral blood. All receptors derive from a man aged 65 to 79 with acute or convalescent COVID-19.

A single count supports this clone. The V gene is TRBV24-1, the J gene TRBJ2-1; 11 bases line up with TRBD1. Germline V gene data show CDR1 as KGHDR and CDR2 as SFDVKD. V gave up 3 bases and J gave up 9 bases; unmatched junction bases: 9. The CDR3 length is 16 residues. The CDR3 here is CATSDPGDRGGSEQFF. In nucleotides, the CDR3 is TGTGCCACCAGTGATCCGGGGGACAGGGGGGGAAGTGAGCAGTTCTTC.

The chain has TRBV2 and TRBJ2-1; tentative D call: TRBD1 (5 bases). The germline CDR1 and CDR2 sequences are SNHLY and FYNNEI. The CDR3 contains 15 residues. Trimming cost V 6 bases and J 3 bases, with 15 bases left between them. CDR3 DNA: TGTGCCAGCAGCGCCATCACGACAGTCTACAATGAGCAGTTCTTC. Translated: CASSAITTVYNEQFF.

CDR3 DNA: TGTGCCATCAGTACGACTAGCGAAGAGACCCAGTACTTC. This encodes CAISTTSEETQYF. This chain uses TRBV10-3 with TRBJ2-5; 8 bases align to TRBD2. Germline V gene sequence: CDR1 ENHRY, CDR2 SYGVKD. The CDR3 length is 13 residues. The V segment lost 5 bases and the J segment 3 bases; nucleotides outside the gene matches: 2.

The CDR3: CASSPRGDYGYTF. DNA for the CDR3: TGTGCCAGCTCACCGCGGGGGGACTATGGCTACACCTTC. The chain uses TRBV18 and TRBJ1-2; maybe TRBD1 (5 bases). Looked up from germline, CDR1 is KGHSH and CDR2 is LQKENI. V was shortened by 3 bases and J by 3 bases, with 8 bases between the two germline ends. The CDR3 contains 13 residues.

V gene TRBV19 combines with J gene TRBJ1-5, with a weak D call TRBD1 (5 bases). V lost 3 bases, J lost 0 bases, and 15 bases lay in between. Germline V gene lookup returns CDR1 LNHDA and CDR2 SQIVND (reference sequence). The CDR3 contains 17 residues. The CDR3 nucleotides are TGTGCCAGTAGTATGTGGGTTGGGGGGAGTAGCAATCAGCCCCAGCATTTT. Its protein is CASSMWVGGSSNQPQHF.

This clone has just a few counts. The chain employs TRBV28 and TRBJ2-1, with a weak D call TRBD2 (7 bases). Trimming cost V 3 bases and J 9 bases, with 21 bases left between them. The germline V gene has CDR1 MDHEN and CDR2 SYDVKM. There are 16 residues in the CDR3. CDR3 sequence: CASSLGGGSRRGEQFF. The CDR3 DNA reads TGTGCCAGCAGTTTGGGGGGCGGGAGTCGGCGTGGTGAGCAGTTCTTC.